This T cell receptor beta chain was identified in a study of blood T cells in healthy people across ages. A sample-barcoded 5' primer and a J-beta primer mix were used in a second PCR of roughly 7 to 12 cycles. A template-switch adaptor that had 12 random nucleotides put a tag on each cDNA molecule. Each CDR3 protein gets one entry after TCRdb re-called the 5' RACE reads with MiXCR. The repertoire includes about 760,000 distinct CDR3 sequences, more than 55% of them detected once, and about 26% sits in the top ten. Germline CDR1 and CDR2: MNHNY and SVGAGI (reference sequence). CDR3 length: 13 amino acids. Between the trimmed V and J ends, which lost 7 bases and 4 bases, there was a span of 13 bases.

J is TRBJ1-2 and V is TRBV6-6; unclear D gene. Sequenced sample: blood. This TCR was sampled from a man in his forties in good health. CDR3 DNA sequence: TGTGCCAGCACGCCCATCGGTCCCTATGGCTACACCTTC. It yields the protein CASTPIGPYGYTF.